The present TCR beta chain was sequenced within a study of shared clonotypes between healthy human individuals. Whole-study results and caveats: Few donors restricted represented genetic and exposure-history diversity. Sharing of clonotypes among donors was expected to vary with sequencing depth.

This CDR3 region has 15 residues. CDR1 is LNHNV, CDR2 YYDKDF, per germline (reference sequence). V dropped 1 base and J dropped 0; count of bases not matched to a gene: 2. In the naive CD8 group, cells lacked CD45RO and were positively selected for CCR7, so terminally differentiated effector memory CD45RA+ cells were left out. Study donors comprised healthy, HIV-negative adults devoid of recent acute infection or vaccination. As regards this clone: Its antigen is not identified.

Genomic DNA belonging to each subset was distributed in equal measure over several immunoSEQ plates. Clones were read by immunoSEQ multiplex PCR, and TCRdb kept only the in-frame ones, dropping some. The profile covers 700,000 to 950,000 clones, with about 96% appearing a single time and 0.2% to 0.25% taken by the ten largest. Input material: naive CD8+ T cells sorted from blood. The chain couples TRBV15 to TRBJ2-7; 8 bases match TRBD1. The receptor was derived from a young man in good health. The CDR3 nucleotides are TGTGCCACCAGCAGAGGGACAGGGACCTCCTACGAGCAGTACTTC. It translates to CATSRGTGTSYEQYF.